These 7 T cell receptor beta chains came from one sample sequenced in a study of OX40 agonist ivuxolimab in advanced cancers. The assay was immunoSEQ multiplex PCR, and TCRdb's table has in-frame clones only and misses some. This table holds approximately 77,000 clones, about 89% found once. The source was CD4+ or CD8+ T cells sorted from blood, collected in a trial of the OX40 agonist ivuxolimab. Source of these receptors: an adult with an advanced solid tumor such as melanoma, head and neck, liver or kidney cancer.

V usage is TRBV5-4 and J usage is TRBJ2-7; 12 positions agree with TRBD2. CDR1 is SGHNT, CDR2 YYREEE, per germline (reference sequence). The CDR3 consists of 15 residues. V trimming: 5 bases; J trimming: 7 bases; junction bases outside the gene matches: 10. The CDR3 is CASRAWTSGAGEQYF. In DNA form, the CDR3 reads TGTGCCAGCAGAGCCTGGACTAGCGGGGCCGGGGAGCAGTACTTC.

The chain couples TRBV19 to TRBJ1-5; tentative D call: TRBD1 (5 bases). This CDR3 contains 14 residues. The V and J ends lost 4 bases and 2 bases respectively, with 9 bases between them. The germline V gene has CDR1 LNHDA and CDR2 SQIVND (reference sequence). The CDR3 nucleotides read TGTGCCAGTAGTACTCAGGGTGGCAATCAGCCCCAGCATTTT. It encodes CASSTQGGNQPQHF. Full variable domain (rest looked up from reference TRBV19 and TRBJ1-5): DGGITQSPKYLFRKEGQNVTLSCEQNLNHDAMYWYRQDPGQGLRLIYYSQIVNDFQKGDIAEGYSVSREKKESFPLTVTSAQKNPTAFYLCASSTQGGNQPQHFGDGTRLSIL.

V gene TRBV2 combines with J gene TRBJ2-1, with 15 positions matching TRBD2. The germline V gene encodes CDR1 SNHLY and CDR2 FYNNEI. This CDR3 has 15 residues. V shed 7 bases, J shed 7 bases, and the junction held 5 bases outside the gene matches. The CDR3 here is CASMPGLAGGNEQFF. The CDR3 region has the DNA TGTGCCAGCATGCCGGGACTAGCGGGAGGAAATGAGCAGTTCTTC.

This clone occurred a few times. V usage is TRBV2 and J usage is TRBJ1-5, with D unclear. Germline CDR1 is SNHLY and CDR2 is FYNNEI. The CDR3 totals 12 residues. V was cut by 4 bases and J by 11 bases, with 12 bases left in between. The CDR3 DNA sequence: TGTGCCAGCAGTGCCCCAAGGCAGGCCCAGCATTTT. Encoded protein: CASSAPRQAQHF.

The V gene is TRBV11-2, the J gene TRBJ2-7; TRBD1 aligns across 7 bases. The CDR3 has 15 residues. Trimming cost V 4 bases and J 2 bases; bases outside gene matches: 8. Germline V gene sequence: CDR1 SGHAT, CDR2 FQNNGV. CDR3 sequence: CASSSDRDPTYEQYF. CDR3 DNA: TGTGCCAGCAGCTCTGACAGGGACCCGACCTACGAGCAGTACTTC.

CDR3 region: CASSLPLGLAGGNEQFF. The DNA of the CDR3 is TGTGCCAGCAGCTTGCCCCTAGGACTAGCGGGAGGTAATGAGCAGTTCTTC. V gene TRBV5-4 combines with J gene TRBJ2-1, with TRBD2 matching over 14 bases. This CDR3 contains 17 residues. V gave up 1 base and J gave up 7 bases; unmatched junction bases: 7. CDR1 SGHNT and CDR2 YYREEE come from the germline V gene (reference sequence).

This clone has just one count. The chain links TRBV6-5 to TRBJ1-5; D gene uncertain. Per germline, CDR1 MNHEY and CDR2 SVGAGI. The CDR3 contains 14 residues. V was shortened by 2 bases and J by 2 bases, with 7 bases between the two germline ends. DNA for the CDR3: TGTGCCAGCAGTTACCGGGTGGGCAATCAGCCCCAGCATTTT. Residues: CASSYRVGNQPQHF.